Following are 25 T cell receptor beta chains from one sample sequenced in a study of blood T cells in healthy people across ages. Through a sample-barcoded 5' primer and a J-beta primer mix, a second PCR was run for roughly 7 to 12 cycles. A single record per CDR3 protein comes from TCRdb applying MiXCR to the 5' RACE reads. The data show around 690,000 distinct CDR3 sequences, under 70% seen once. The specimen sequenced was blood. These receptors originate from a man in his fifties or sixties in good health.

This clonotype has only one observation. The chain links TRBV12-3 or TRBV12-4 to TRBJ1-5, with D uncertain. This CDR3 is built from 14 residues. Trimming shortened V by 6 bases and J by 3 bases, and 12 bases separated the two germline ends. The CDR3 region has the DNA TGTGCCAGCAGCGTACAAGATTACAATCAGCCCCAGCATTTT. Translated: CASSVQDYNQPQHF.

The chain links TRBV12-3 or TRBV12-4 to TRBJ2-3, with D possibly TRBD2 on 5 matching bases. The V end lost 6 bases, the J end lost 4 bases, and 11 bases lay between the germline ends. The CDR3 covers 13 residues. The CDR3 sequence is CASSIAQADTQYF. CDR3 bases: TGTGCCAGCAGCATAGCGCAAGCAGATACGCAGTATTTT.

The J gene is TRBJ1-4, the V gene TRBV28; no clear D gene. V shed 3 bases and J shed 0 bases, with 11 bases lying between them. This CDR3 region has 16 residues. Germline lookup yields CDR1 MDHEN and CDR2 SYDVKM. In nucleotides, the CDR3 is TGTGCCAGCAGTTTCTCCTCCGGCGCAACTAATGAAAAACTGTTTTTT. Protein sequence: CASSFSSGATNEKLFF.

The chain employs TRBV29-1 and TRBJ1-1; maybe TRBD1 (5 bases). The germline V and J ends were trimmed by 2 bases and 1 base, with 8 bases remaining between them. The CDR3 is 13 amino acids. Germline V gene lookup returns CDR1 SQVTM and CDR2 ANQGSEA. CDR3 nucleotides: TGCAGCGTTGAAAGGGGCGGGAACACTGAAGCTTTCTTT. Protein product: CSVERGGNTEAFF.

This chain uses TRBV20-1 with TRBJ2-3; TRBD2 agrees at 9 bases. The CDR3 sequence is 14 residues long. V gave up 5 bases and J gave up 5 bases; unmatched junction bases: 8. The germline gives CDR1 DFQATT, CDR2 SNEGSKA (reference sequence). The CDR3 here is CSAGERGVLDTQYF. The CDR3 coding sequence is TGCAGTGCTGGCGAGCGGGGGGTCTTAGATACGCAGTATTTT.

This sequence joins TRBV5-1 and TRBJ2-1; 8 bases agree with TRBD1. The J segment lost 4 bases and the V segment lost 4 bases, leaving 10 bases of the junction unmatched. CDR3 length: 16 amino acids. Germline-derived CDR1 and CDR2 are SGHRS and YFSETQ. CDR3 nucleotide sequence: TGCGCCAGCAGCCCGCTAGGACAGGGTCCTTACAATGAGCAGTTCTTC. Translating gives CASSPLGQGPYNEQFF.

The sample holds many counts of this clonotype. The CDR3 loop is CASSLVSQETQYF. The CDR3 DNA sequence: TGTGCCAGCAGCTTAGTTAGCCAAGAGACCCAGTACTTC. This chain connects TRBV7-2 to TRBJ2-5; D is unclear. The length of the CDR3 is 13 residues. Between the trimmed V and J ends, which lost 1 base and 1 base, there was a span of 4 bases. Germline V CDR1 and CDR2: SGHTA, FQGNSA.

In DNA, the CDR3 is TGCGCCAGCAGTCCCCTCGAGGGGGCCAGAGAGACCCAGTACTTC. This gives the protein CASSPLEGARETQYF. The V call is TRBV10-2, the J call TRBJ2-5, with 7 bases lining up with TRBD1. There are 15 residues in the CDR3. Germline loops: CDR1 WSHSY, CDR2 SAAADI. Unmatched junction bases numbered 10, after V lost 5 bases and J lost 4 bases.

The V call is TRBV12-3 or TRBV12-4, the J call TRBJ2-3, with 10 bases fitting TRBD2. This CDR3 has 18 residues. V trimming: 5 bases; J trimming: 3 bases; junction bases outside the gene matches: 14. CDR3 sequence (DNA): TGTGCCAGCAGTCGAATAGCGGGGGGACCACCAGTAACAGATACGCAGTATTTT. Its translation: CASSRIAGGPPVTDTQYF.

The V call is TRBV2, the J call TRBJ1-1; D unresolved. Trimming took off 7 bases at V and 0 bases at J, with 6 bases between the two ends. Germline loops: CDR1 SNHLY, CDR2 FYNNEI. This CDR3 region has 12 residues. This chain's CDR3 is CASIRVNTEAFF. CDR3 coding DNA: TGTGCCAGCATAAGGGTGAACACTGAAGCTTTCTTT.

In the case of this clonotype: This clone may be a read error of a much larger clone one base away. In nucleotides, the CDR3 is TGTGCCAGCAGCTCGACTACCGCAGGTTTCCGAGCTAACTATGGCTGCACCTTC. Translated, it gives CASSSTTAGFRANYGCTF. The chain employs TRBV14 and TRBJ1-2; D not certain. The CDR3 has 18 residues. Germline V gene data show CDR1 as SGHDN and CDR2 as FVKESK.

The chain links TRBV10-3 to TRBJ1-5; D is ambiguous. The CDR3 is 16 amino acids. V was trimmed by 5 bases and J by 4 bases, leaving 18 bases between them. In germline, CDR1 is ENHRY, CDR2 SYGVKD. CDR3 sequence reads: CAISQDDYGRNQPQHF. In nucleotides, the CDR3 is TGTGCCATCAGTCAGGATGATTATGGGAGGAATCAGCCCCAGCATTTT.

A few counts support this clonotype. This chain uses TRBV11-2 with TRBJ2-5; 8 bases line up with TRBD2. Trimming removed 3 bases from V and 5 bases from J; junction bases left unmatched: 8. Germline CDR1 is SGHAT and CDR2 is FQNNGV. The CDR3 runs 15 residues. Here the CDR3 DNA reads TGTGCCAGCAGCTTGTCCAGCGGGGGTTGGGAGACCCAGTACTTC. Protein: CASSLSSGGWETQYF.

The chain has TRBV5-1 and TRBJ1-4; D may be TRBD1 (5 bases). The CDR3 extends over 14 amino acids. Germline V lookup: CDR1 SGHRS, CDR2 YFSETQ. The ends were cut back, 4 bases at V and 4 bases at J, with 11 bases in the middle. The CDR3 reads CASSVDTFNEKLFF. The CDR3, as DNA: TGCGCCAGCAGCGTGGACACGTTTAATGAAAAACTGTTTTTT.

The V and J genes are TRBV28 and TRBJ2-1; TRBD2 might be the D (6 bases). Germline V lookup: CDR1 MDHEN, CDR2 SYDVKM. V gave up 8 bases and J gave up 8 bases, with 19 bases separating them. The CDR3 is 14 residues long. The CDR3 region has the DNA TGTGCCAGCGGAAAGCCGACTAGTCCCCATGAGCAGTTCTTC. Translating it yields CASGKPTSPHEQFF.

This chain uses TRBV10-3 with TRBJ2-7; D remains ambiguous. The germline V and J ends were trimmed by 0 bases and 6 bases, with 12 bases remaining between them. Germline CDR1 is ENHRY and CDR2 is SYGVKD. This CDR3 region has 14 residues. CDR3 in DNA: TGTGCCATCAGTGAGTCCGTACCCCCCGGCGAGCAGTACTTC. It translates to CAISESVPPGEQYF.

The chain has TRBV7-2 and TRBJ1-2; TRBD1 matches 10 bases. The CDR3 consists of 17 residues. The junction had 15 bases not matched to a gene; V was cut back by 4 bases and J by 7 bases. From germline, CDR1 is SGHTA and CDR2 FQGNSA. The CDR3 loop is CASSSGTGVPIDRGYTF. The CDR3 nucleotides are TGTGCCAGCAGCTCAGGGACAGGGGTCCCTATCGACCGTGGCTACACCTTC. Variable domain in full (rest from reference TRBV7-2 and TRBJ1-2): GAGVSQSPSNKVTEKGKDVELRCDPISGHTALYWYRQSLGQGLEFLIYFQGNSAPDKSGLPSDRFSAERTGGSVSTLTIQRTQQEDSAVYLCASSSGTGVPIDRGYTFGSGTRLTVV.

V usage is TRBV29-1 and J usage is TRBJ2-3; D tentatively reads TRBD1 or TRBD2 (6 bases each). The CDR3 runs to 15 residues. Trimming removed 2 bases at V and 3 bases at J, with 15 bases between. The V gene's germline CDR1 is SQVTM and CDR2 ANQGSEA. CDR3 amino acids: CSVERGGGGTDTQYF. The CDR3 DNA is TGCAGCGTTGAACGCGGAGGGGGTGGGACAGATACGCAGTATTTT.

The gene calls are TRBV6-5 and TRBJ2-5; D is unresolved. This CDR3 is 15 amino acids long. With 1 base removed from V and 5 bases from J, the gap between germline ends came to 14 bases. The V gene's germline CDR1 is MNHEY and CDR2 SVGAGI. The CDR3 loop is CASSYYGVPTETQYF. CDR3 DNA: TGTGCCAGCAGTTACTATGGGGTGCCAACGGAGACCCAGTACTTC.

V gene TRBV7-2 combines with J gene TRBJ2-1; 7 positions match TRBD1. V trimming: 5 bases; J trimming: 1 base; junction bases outside the gene matches: 8. This CDR3 is built from 16 residues. CDR1 and CDR2 (germline): SGHTA, FQGNSA. CDR3 loop: CASSGSDRHSYNEQFF. The CDR3 nucleotides are TGTGCCAGCAGCGGATCGGACAGGCATTCCTACAATGAGCAGTTCTTC.

This clonotype was picked up many times. The chain couples TRBV28 to TRBJ1-2; D gene uncertain. Per germline, CDR1 MDHEN and CDR2 SYDVKM. V was clipped by 6 bases and J by 4 bases, with 12 bases between them. This CDR3 region has 13 residues. Here the CDR3 reads CASRQTAFYGYTF. The CDR3 DNA follows: TGTGCCAGCAGGCAAACAGCGTTCTATGGCTACACCTTC.

The chain joins TRBV27 to TRBJ2-5; D possibly corresponds to TRBD2 (5 bases). The germline V gene has CDR1 MNHEY and CDR2 SMNVEV (reference sequence). V lost 10 bases and J 6 bases, leaving 18 bases between the germline ends. The CDR3 spans 13 residues. The CDR3 coding sequence is TGTGCCACCACTATAGCGTCCCGTAAGACCCAGTACTTC. Translation: CATTIASRKTQYF.

The chain combines TRBV5-1 with TRBJ1-6; D ambiguous. Germline values: CDR1 SGHRS, CDR2 YFSETQ. This CDR3 is built from 15 residues. Trimming left V 4 bases short and J 5 bases short, with 13 bases between. The DNA of the CDR3 is TGCGCCAGCAGCAAGGACGCACTGAATAATTCACCCCTCCACTTT. It translates to CASSKDALNNSPLHF. The whole variable domain, remainder taken from reference TRBV5-1 and TRBJ1-6, is KAGVTQTPRYLIKTRGQQVTLSCSPISGHRSVSWYQQTPGQGLQFLFEYFSETQRNKGNFPGRFSGRQFSNSRSEMNVSTLELGDSALYLCASSKDALNNSPLHFGNGTRLTVT.

This clonotype was detected a few times. The V gene is TRBV5-1, the J gene TRBJ2-7; 8 bases line up with TRBD1. Germline V gene lookup returns CDR1 SGHRS and CDR2 YFSETQ. The CDR3 loop spans 16 amino acids. Trimming cost V 0 bases and J 1 base; bases outside gene matches: 6. CDR3 DNA sequence: TGCGCCAGCAGCTTGGCGACAGGGGACCTATCCTACGAGCAGTACTTC. As protein: CASSLATGDLSYEQYF.

This clonotype was seen only a few times. J is TRBJ2-5 and V is TRBV9; TRBD1 matches 7 bases. Losses at the gene ends were 3 bases for V and 5 bases for J; bases not matched to a gene: 10. This CDR3 has 15 amino acids. Germline assignment: CDR1 SGDLS and CDR2 YYNGEE. The CDR3 DNA follows: TGTGCCAGCAGCGCCGGGACAGTGAGAACGGAGACCCAGTACTTC. Its translation is CASSAGTVRTETQYF. Using reference TRBV9 and TRBJ2-5 for the parts outside the CDR3, the full variable domain is DSGVTQTPKHLITATGQRVTLRCSPRSGDLSVYWYQQSLDQGLQFLIQYYNGEERAKGNILERFSAQQFPDLHSELNLSSLELGDSALYFCASSAGTVRTETQYFGPGTRLLVL.